The 10 T cell receptor beta chains listed next were all sequenced from one sample in a study of shared clonotypes between healthy human individuals. As defined, naive CD8 cells were CD45RO-negative and positively selected for CCR7, with terminally differentiated effector memory CD45RA+ cells excluded. Produced via immunoSEQ multiplex PCR; TCRdb's table is partial and in-frame only. The sample records about 2 million clones, about 95% being singletons. The sequenced sample consisted of naive CD8+ T cells sorted from blood. The receptor source for this set is a young man in good health.

The chain uses TRBV19 and TRBJ2-7; D uncertain. This CDR3 comprises 13 residues. Trimming shortened V by 9 bases and J by 5 bases, and 17 bases separated the two germline ends. CDR1 LNHDA and CDR2 SQIVND come from the germline V gene (reference sequence). CDR3 sequence: CASSQAGYHEQYF. The DNA of the CDR3 is TGTGCCAGCTCCCAGGCCGGGTACCACGAGCAGTACTTC.

This sequence joins TRBV10-3 and TRBJ1-5; D is unresolved. Germline loops: CDR1 ENHRY, CDR2 SYGVKD. The CDR3 is made up of 15 amino acids. The V end lost 2 bases, the J end lost 3 bases, and 11 bases lay between the germline ends. The CDR3: CAISEDGLLNQPQHF. The CDR3 DNA reads as TGTGCCATCAGTGAGGACGGTCTACTCAATCAGCCCCAGCATTTT.

The genes are TRBV4-2 and TRBJ2-7; no firm D call. The V end was cut by 3 bases, the J end by 4 bases, with 10 bases between. Germline CDR1 LGHNA, CDR2 YNFKEQ. The CDR3 covers 13 residues. The CDR3 region is CASSHSYAYEQYF. The CDR3, as DNA: TGTGCCAGCAGCCACTCCTACGCTTACGAGCAGTACTTC.

The rearrangement links TRBV9 to TRBJ2-7, with 8 bases fitting TRBD1. V lost 3 bases to trimming and J lost 7 bases; unmatched junction nucleotides: 9. Germline V gene lookup returns CDR1 SGDLS and CDR2 YYNGEE. The CDR3 runs 14 residues. CDR3 sequence: CASSGLTGVDEQYF. CDR3 DNA sequence: TGTGCCAGCAGCGGCCTGACAGGGGTTGATGAGCAGTACTTC. Full variable domain (missing parts from reference TRBV9 and TRBJ2-7): DSGVTQTPKHLITATGQRVTLRCSPRSGDLSVYWYQQSLDQGLQFLIQYYNGEERAKGNILERFSAQQFPDLHSELNLSSLELGDSALYFCASSGLTGVDEQYFGPGTRLTVT.

This chain connects TRBV5-6 to TRBJ2-7; 7 nucleotides align to TRBD2. This CDR3 spans 17 amino acids. CDR1 SGHDT and CDR2 YYEEEE come from the germline V gene. The V gene end was trimmed by 4 bases and the J gene end by 0 bases; junction bases not matched to a gene: 13. The DNA of the CDR3 is TGTGCCAGCAGCCCTGGGACCGCGGGAGTTCACTCCTACGAGCAGTACTTC. It specifies CASSPGTAGVHSYEQYF.

The rearrangement joins TRBV4-1 to TRBJ2-7; D is unclear. Trimming shortened V by 0 bases and J by 0 bases, and 9 bases separated the two germline ends. This CDR3 has 15 amino acids. Germline CDR1 reads MGHRA; CDR2 reads YSYEKL. The CDR3 spells CASSQEVGFSYEQYF. The CDR3 coding sequence is TGCGCCAGCAGCCAAGAGGTAGGCTTCTCCTACGAGCAGTACTTC.

The chain recombines TRBV4-3 with TRBJ2-7, with a weak D call TRBD1 (5 bases). This CDR3 comprises 14 residues. The germline gives CDR1 LGHNA, CDR2 YSLEER. The V end lost 2 bases, the J end lost 7 bases, and 15 bases lay between the germline ends. The DNA for the CDR3 is TGCGCCAGCAGCCAAATTGAAGGGGCCGAAGAGCAGTACTTC. The encoded protein is CASSQIEGAEEQYF.

The V gene is TRBV5-4, the J gene TRBJ1-3, with 8 bases identical to TRBD1. The CDR3 is 15 amino acids. V trimming: 5 bases; J trimming: 4 bases; junction bases outside the gene matches: 8. Germline V lookup: CDR1 SGHNT, CDR2 YYREEE (reference sequence). The CDR3 region is CASSFQGAGGNTIYF. DNA of the CDR3: TGTGCCAGCAGTTTTCAGGGGGCTGGAGGAAACACCATATATTTT.

This chain connects TRBV16 to TRBJ1-2, with 12 bases fitting TRBD1. Trimming removed 1 base from V and 6 bases from J; junction bases left unmatched: 9. This CDR3 has 17 amino acids. Germline V CDR1 and CDR2: KGHSY, FQNENV. The chain's CDR3 is CASSQLVEGQGANGYTF. The CDR3 DNA reads TGTGCCAGCAGCCAATTGGTCGAGGGACAGGGGGCTAATGGCTACACCTTC. The entire variable domain, with the rest obtained from reference TRBV16 and TRBJ1-2, is as follows: GEEVAQTPKHLVRGEGQKAKLYCAPIKGHSYVFWYQQVLKNEFKFLISFQNENVFDETGMPKERFSAKCLPNSPCSLEIQATKLEDSAVYFCASSQLVEGQGANGYTFGSGTRLTVV.

The CDR3 DNA sequence: TGTGCCAGCAGCTTAGCGCCGGGACTAGGGGGTAGCACAGATACGCAGTATTTT. This translates into CASSLAPGLGGSTDTQYF. The rearrangement links TRBV7-8 to TRBJ2-3, with 8 bases matching TRBD2. The V gene's germline CDR1 is SGHVS and CDR2 FQNEAQ. The junction had 8 bases not matched to a gene; V was cut back by 0 bases and J by 0 bases. This CDR3 contains 18 residues.